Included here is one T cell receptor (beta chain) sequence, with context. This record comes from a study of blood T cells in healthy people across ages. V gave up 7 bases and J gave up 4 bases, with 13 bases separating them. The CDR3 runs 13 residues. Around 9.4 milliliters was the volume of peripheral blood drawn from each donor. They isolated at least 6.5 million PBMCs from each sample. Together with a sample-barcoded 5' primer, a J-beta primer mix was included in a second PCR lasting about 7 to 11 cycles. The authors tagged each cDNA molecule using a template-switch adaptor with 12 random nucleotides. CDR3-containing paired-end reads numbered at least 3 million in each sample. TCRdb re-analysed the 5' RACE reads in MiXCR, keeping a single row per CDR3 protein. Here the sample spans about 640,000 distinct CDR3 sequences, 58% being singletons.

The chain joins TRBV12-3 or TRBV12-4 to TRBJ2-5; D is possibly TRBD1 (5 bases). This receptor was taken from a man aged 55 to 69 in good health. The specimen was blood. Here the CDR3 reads CASTQGRGETQYF. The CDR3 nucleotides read TGTGCCAGCACCCAGGGCAGAGGAGAGACCCAGTACTTC.